This T cell receptor beta chain was retrieved from a study of blood T cell repertoires in COVID-19. Study as a whole: There were acute and convalescent COVID-19 samples, and they came from the United States, Italy and Spain. The analysed material was cDNA or gDNA that came from T cells, B-cell-depleted T cells, or PBMCs.

The CDR3 contains 14 residues. Germline-derived CDR1 and CDR2 are SGHTA and FQGNSA. The V gene lost 5 bases and the J gene lost 2 bases, with 13 bases spanning the gap. As processed by the authors: Scientists estimated how many nucleated cells there were by amplifying reference gene primers. The assay was immunoSEQ multiplex PCR, and TCRdb's table has in-frame clones only and misses some. Clonal size and the V and J genes are those of that table, whereas D and trimming came from the DNA. The table has some 110,000 clones, around 80% seen once; the top ten hold more than 15%. This chain connects TRBV7-2 to TRBJ2-7, with D perhaps matching TRBD2 (6 bases). The receptor was isolated from a man aged 55 to 70 with active or convalescent COVID-19. Sequencing input: peripheral blood. CDR3 region: CASSPGDHPYEQYF. CDR3 in DNA: TGTGCCAGCAGCCCGGGGGACCACCCCTACGAGCAGTACTTC.